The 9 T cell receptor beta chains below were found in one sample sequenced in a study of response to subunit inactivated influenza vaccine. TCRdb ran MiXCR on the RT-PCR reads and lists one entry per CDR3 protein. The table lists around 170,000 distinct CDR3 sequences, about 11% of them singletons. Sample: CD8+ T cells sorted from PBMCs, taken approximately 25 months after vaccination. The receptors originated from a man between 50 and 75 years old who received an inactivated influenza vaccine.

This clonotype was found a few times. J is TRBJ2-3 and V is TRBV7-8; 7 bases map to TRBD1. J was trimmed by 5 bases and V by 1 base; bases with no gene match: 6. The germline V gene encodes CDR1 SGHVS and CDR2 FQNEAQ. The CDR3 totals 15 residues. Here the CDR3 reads CASSLVYRGEDTQYF. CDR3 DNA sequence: TGTGCCAGCAGCTTAGTATACAGGGGTGAAGATACGCAGTATTTT.

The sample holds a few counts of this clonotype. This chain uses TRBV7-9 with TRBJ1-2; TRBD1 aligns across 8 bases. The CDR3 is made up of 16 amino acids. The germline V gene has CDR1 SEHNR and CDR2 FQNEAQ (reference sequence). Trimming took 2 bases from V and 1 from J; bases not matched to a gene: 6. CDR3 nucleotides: TGTGCCAGCAGCTTACGGCAGGGGGCCGATAACTATGGCTACACCTTC. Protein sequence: CASSLRQGADNYGYTF.

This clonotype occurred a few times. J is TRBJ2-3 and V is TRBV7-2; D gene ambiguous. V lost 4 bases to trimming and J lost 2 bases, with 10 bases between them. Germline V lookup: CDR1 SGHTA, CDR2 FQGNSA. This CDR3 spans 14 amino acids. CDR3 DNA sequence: TGTGCCAGCAGCTCCACCACCTTCACAGATACGCAGTATTTT. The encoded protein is CASSSTTFTDTQYF.

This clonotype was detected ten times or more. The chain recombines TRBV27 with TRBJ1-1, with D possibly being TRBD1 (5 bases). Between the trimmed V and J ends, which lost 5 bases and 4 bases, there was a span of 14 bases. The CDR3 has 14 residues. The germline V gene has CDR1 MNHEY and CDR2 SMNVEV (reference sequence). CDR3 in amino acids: CASSPGRLGTEAFF. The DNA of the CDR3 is TGTGCCAGCAGTCCAGGGCGATTAGGCACTGAAGCTTTCTTT.

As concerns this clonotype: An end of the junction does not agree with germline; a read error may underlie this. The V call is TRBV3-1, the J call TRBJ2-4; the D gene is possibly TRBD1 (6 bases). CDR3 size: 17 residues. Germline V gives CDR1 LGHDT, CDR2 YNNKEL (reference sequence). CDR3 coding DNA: TGTGCCTGCAGCCATACAGGGTTCTTGGCTGCCAAAAACATTCAGTACTTC. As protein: CACSHTGFLAAKNIQYF.

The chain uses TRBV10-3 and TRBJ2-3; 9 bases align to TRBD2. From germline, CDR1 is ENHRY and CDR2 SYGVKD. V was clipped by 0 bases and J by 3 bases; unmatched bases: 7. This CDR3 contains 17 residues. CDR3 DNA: TGTGCCATCAGTGAGTCTTTTGCTAGCGGGACGACAGATACGCAGTATTTT. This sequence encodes CAISESFASGTTDTQYF.

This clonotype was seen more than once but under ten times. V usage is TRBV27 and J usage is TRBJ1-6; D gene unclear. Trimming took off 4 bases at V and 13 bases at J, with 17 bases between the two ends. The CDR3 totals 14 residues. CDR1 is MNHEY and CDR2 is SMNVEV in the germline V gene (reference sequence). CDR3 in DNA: TGTGCCAGCAGTTACCTAGGGTCCCCTTCCCCCCTCCACTTT. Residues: CASSYLGSPSPLHF.

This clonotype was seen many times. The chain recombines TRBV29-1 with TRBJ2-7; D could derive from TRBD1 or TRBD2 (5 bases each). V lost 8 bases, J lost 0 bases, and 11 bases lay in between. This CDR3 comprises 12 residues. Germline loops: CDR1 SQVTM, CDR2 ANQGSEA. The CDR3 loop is CSLRDGSYEQYF. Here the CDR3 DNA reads TGCAGCCTCCGGGACGGCTCCTACGAGCAGTACTTC.

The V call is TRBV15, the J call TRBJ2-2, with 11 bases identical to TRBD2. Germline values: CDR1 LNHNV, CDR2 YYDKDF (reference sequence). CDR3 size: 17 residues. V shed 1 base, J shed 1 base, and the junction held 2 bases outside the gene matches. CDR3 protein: CATSRGLAGRNTGELFF. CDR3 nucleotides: TGTGCCACCAGCAGAGGACTAGCGGGGAGGAACACCGGGGAGCTGTTTTTT.